Reported below is one T cell receptor beta chain. TCR beta VDJ and CDR3 were profiled, and genomic DNA was the template. TCRdb re-called the reads with MiXCR, one entry per CDR3 protein. The sample consists of approximately 260,000 distinct CDR3 sequences, 70% to 85% of them appearing once. These data belong to a study of CD8+CD57+ T cells in acquired aplastic anemia. Germline values: CDR1 SGHTA, CDR2 FQGNSA. The J segment lost 1 base and the V segment lost 5 bases, leaving 9 bases of the junction unmatched. The CDR3 consists of 16 residues. Sequenced patients had shown CD8+CD57+ cell expansion by flow cytometry.

The chain employs TRBV7-2 and TRBJ2-3; 7 nucleotides agree with TRBD1. The specimen was sorted CD4+, CD8+, or CD8+CD57+ T cells (not recorded which) from PBMCs. The clonotype originates from a human donor with aplastic anemia. CDR3 protein: CASSVGTVTRTDTQYF. The CDR3 DNA sequence: TGTGCCAGCAGCGTAGGGACAGTCACACGCACAGATACGCAGTATTTT. The variable domain in full, with the rest retrieved from reference TRBV7-2 and TRBJ2-3, is GAGVSQSPSNKVTEKGKDVELRCDPISGHTALYWYRQSLGQGLEFLIYFQGNSAPDKSGLPSDRFSAERTGGSVSTLTIQRTQQEDSAVYLCASSVGTVTRTDTQYFGPGTRLTVL.